Following are 32 T cell receptor beta chains from one sample sequenced in a study of control samples from healthy donors and cancer patients. The data were produced by immunoSEQ multiplex PCR, yet TCRdb's version contains in-frame clones alone and is incomplete. This sample has roughly 450,000 clones; about nine tenths occur once, and the top ten carry roughly 6.4%. Input material: PBMCs. These receptors all stem from a man in his forties with head and neck cancer.

The chain combines TRBV5-5 with TRBJ1-2; the D is unclear. This CDR3 comprises 14 residues. Germline V CDR1 and CDR2: SGHKS, YYEKEE (reference sequence). Trimming removed 4 bases at V and 4 bases at J, with 14 bases between. Here the CDR3 DNA reads TGTGCCAGCAGCCCTACCCCGGTGGCCTATGGCTACACCTTC. This sequence encodes CASSPTPVAYGYTF.

This clone is a singleton in its sample. The chain has TRBV5-1 and TRBJ2-2; possibly TRBD1 for D (5 bases). Trimming took 2 bases from V and 4 from J, leaving 12 bases between them. This CDR3 has 15 amino acids. Germline-derived CDR1 and CDR2 are SGHRS and YFSETQ. CDR3 loop: CASSFGAGSTGELFF. The DNA of the CDR3 is TGCGCCAGCAGCTTTGGGGCAGGGTCCACCGGGGAGCTGTTTTTT.

This clone came up a few times. V is TRBV10-3 and J is TRBJ2-7; 14 bases match TRBD2. The V gene end was trimmed by 4 bases and the J gene end by 5 bases; junction bases not matched to a gene: 4. The CDR3 length is 15 residues. Germline assignment: CDR1 ENHRY and CDR2 SYGVKD. For the CDR3, the DNA is TGTGCCATCAGTGGGGGACTAGCGGGAGATGACGAGCAGTACTTC. It codes for CAISGGLAGDDEQYF.

The genes are TRBV2 and TRBJ1-5; D gene uncertain. The length of the CDR3 is 13 residues. Per germline, CDR1 SNHLY and CDR2 FYNNEI. V was pared by 8 bases and J by 7 bases, with 15 bases between. The CDR3 nucleotides read TGTGCCAGCGGTCCTTATTTGGGGCAGCCCCAGCATTTT. This translates into CASGPYLGQPQHF. Full variable domain (outside the CDR3, taken from reference TRBV2 and TRBJ1-5): EPEVTQTPSHQVTQMGQEVILRCVPISNHLYFYWYRQILGQKVEFLVSFYNNEISEKSEIFDDQFSVERPDGSNFTLKIRSTKLEDSAMYFCASGPYLGQPQHFGDGTRLSIL.

The CDR3 bases are TGTGCCACCAGCAGAGAAAAGGGTAGCTACACCTTC. It encodes CATSREKGSYTF. V gene TRBV15 combines with J gene TRBJ1-2; D not resolved. The CDR3 is made up of 12 amino acids. Germline assignment: CDR1 LNHNV and CDR2 YYDKDF (reference sequence). V was trimmed by 0 bases and J by 9 bases, leaving 8 bases between them.

This chain connects TRBV28 to TRBJ2-4; TRBD1 matches 9 bases. Trimming at V came to 8 bases and at J to 8 bases, leaving 16 bases not matched to a gene. The CDR3 runs to 16 residues. Germline assignment: CDR1 MDHEN and CDR2 SYDVKM. CDR3 coding DNA: TGTGCCAGCGTTCCCCGGGACAGGGCCCCGGGAGACATTCAGTACTTC. Its translation: CASVPRDRAPGDIQYF.

This clone occurred once. Other DNA sequences in the sample encode the same CDR3. The CDR3 nucleotides read TGCGCCAGCAGCTTGGGCGGGGATGGCTACACCTTC. As protein: CASSLGGDGYTF. This sequence joins TRBV5-1 and TRBJ1-2; D ambiguous. V shed 0 bases and J shed 6 bases, with 6 bases lying between them. This CDR3 has 12 amino acids. CDR1 and CDR2 (germline): SGHRS, YFSETQ.

The chain combines TRBV11-2 with TRBJ2-2; 9 bases are shared with TRBD2. This CDR3 comprises 16 residues. Germline V gene data show CDR1 as SGHAT and CDR2 as FQNNGV. V trimming: 1 base; J trimming: 4 bases; junction bases outside the gene matches: 4. The CDR3 here is CASSLGASGITGELFF. The CDR3 DNA sequence: TGTGCCAGCAGCTTAGGGGCTAGCGGGATCACCGGGGAGCTGTTTTTT.

The CDR3, as DNA: TGTGCCAGCAGTTTGGGGGGTACTTCACCCCTCCACTTT. Protein product: CASSLGGTSPLHF. The J gene is TRBJ1-6, the V gene TRBV12-3 or TRBV12-4; maybe TRBD1 (5 bases). The CDR3 extends over 13 amino acids. V lost 3 bases to trimming and J lost 9 bases, with 9 bases between them.

This chain connects TRBV28 to TRBJ2-1, with D possibly called TRBD1 or TRBD2 (5 bases each). The CDR3 sequence is 17 residues long. CDR1 is MDHEN, CDR2 SYDVKM, per germline. The ends were cut back, 5 bases at V and 3 bases at J, with 20 bases in the middle. The CDR3 loop reads CASSPRGWGNRYNEQFF. The CDR3 coding sequence is TGTGCCAGCAGTCCGAGAGGATGGGGGAATCGCTACAATGAGCAGTTCTTC.

The genes are TRBV28 and TRBJ2-1; D might be TRBD2 (5 bases). CDR1 is MDHEN and CDR2 is SYDVKM in the germline V gene. Trimming removed 5 bases at V and 0 bases at J, with 11 bases between. The length of the CDR3 is 15 residues. The DNA for the CDR3 is TGTGCCAGCAGTCCCTATGGGAGCTCCTACAATGAGCAGTTCTTC. Its protein product is CASSPYGSSYNEQFF.

J is TRBJ2-7 and V is TRBV5-1; D not certain. This CDR3 has 15 residues. The germline V gene encodes CDR1 SGHRS and CDR2 YFSETQ. Trimming removed 0 bases from V and 0 bases from J, with 10 bases in between. CDR3 protein: CASSLDWGGSYEQYF. The CDR3 coding sequence is TGCGCCAGCAGCTTGGACTGGGGTGGCTCCTACGAGCAGTACTTC. The full variable domain, its missing parts supplied by reference TRBV5-1 and TRBJ2-7, is KAGVTQTPRYLIKTRGQQVTLSCSPISGHRSVSWYQQTPGQGLQFLFEYFSETQRNKGNFPGRFSGRQFSNSRSEMNVSTLELGDSALYLCASSLDWGGSYEQYFGPGTRLTVT.

Details on this clone: The junction shows a germline mismatch at one end, possibly a read error. The chain is built from TRBV19 and TRBJ1-5; D unresolved. Looked up from germline, CDR1 is LNHDA and CDR2 is SQIVND (reference sequence). The CDR3 is made up of 16 amino acids. For the CDR3, the DNA is TGTGCCAGTAGTATAGATTTACCGGCCAGCAATCAGCCCCAACATTTT. Amino acids: CASSIDLPASNQPQHF.

This sequence joins TRBV13 and TRBJ2-3, with TRBD1 matching over 8 bases. The V gene's germline CDR1 is PRHDT and CDR2 FYEKMQ (reference sequence). V shed 5 bases and J 0 bases; nucleotides not matched to a gene: 10. This CDR3 comprises 17 residues. In DNA form, the CDR3 reads TGTGCCAGCAGCACTACGACAGGGGAAACTAGCACAGATACGCAGTATTTT. It yields the protein CASSTTTGETSTDTQYF.

For the CDR3, the DNA is TGTGCCAGCAGTCCCCAGGGGGCACAAGAGACCCAGTACTTC. Its translation: CASSPQGAQETQYF. This chain links TRBV6-6 with TRBJ2-5; 8 nucleotides match TRBD1. CDR1 MNHNY and CDR2 SVGAGI come from the germline V gene (reference sequence). The CDR3 is 14 residues long. Trimming took 5 bases from V and 2 from J; bases not matched to a gene: 4.

Here the CDR3 reads CASRVTVSGNTIYF. The CDR3 region has the DNA TGTGCCAGTAGGGTGACAGTATCTGGAAACACCATATATTTT. The rearrangement joins TRBV19 to TRBJ1-3; tentatively, D is TRBD1 (5 bases). CDR1 is LNHDA, CDR2 SQIVND, per germline (reference sequence). V was pared by 6 bases and J by 1 base, with 10 bases between. This CDR3 contains 14 residues. Variable domain in full (rest from reference TRBV19 and TRBJ1-3): DGGITQSPKYLFRKEGQNVTLSCEQNLNHDAMYWYRQDPGQGLRLIYYSQIVNDFQKGDIAEGYSVSREKKESFPLTVTSAQKNPTAFYLCASRVTVSGNTIYFGEGSWLTVV.

In this sample, this clone turned up once. The CDR3 reads CASSYRSSTGNTEAFF. The CDR3 DNA follows: TGTGCCAGCAGCTATCGATCTTCGACAGGCAACACTGAAGCTTTCTTT. The chain is built from TRBV7-2 and TRBJ1-1, with a possible D match to TRBD1 (6 bases). V was clipped by 4 bases and J by 2 bases, with 17 bases between them. CDR3 size: 16 residues. Germline V gene data show CDR1 as SGHTA and CDR2 as FQGNSA.

This sequence joins TRBV28 and TRBJ1-5; unclear D gene. The length of the CDR3 is 13 residues. Germline V gene data show CDR1 as MDHEN and CDR2 as SYDVKM. The V gene lost 3 bases and the J gene lost 6 bases, with 9 bases spanning the gap. Here the CDR3 DNA reads TGTGCCAGCAGTTTGGGGAAGGGTCAGCCCCAGCATTTT. Protein product: CASSLGKGQPQHF.

This chain connects TRBV28 to TRBJ1-1; TRBD1 is a possible D gene (5 bases). Germline assignment: CDR1 MDHEN and CDR2 SYDVKM. V lost 4 bases to trimming and J lost 3 bases, with 12 bases between them. This CDR3 region has 14 residues. CDR3 DNA sequence: TGTGCCAGCAGTTCCCCCAGAGGGGACACTGAAGCTTTCTTT. This encodes CASSSPRGDTEAFF.

V gene TRBV5-1 combines with J gene TRBJ1-1, with 8 bases fitting TRBD1. The trim removed 2 bases at V and 5 bases at J, leaving 5 bases unmatched. The CDR3 spans 14 residues. Germline CDR1 SGHRS, CDR2 YFSETQ. The CDR3 coding sequence is TGCGCCAGCAGCTTAGGACAGGGCTGGACTGAAGCTTTCTTT. Its translation is CASSLGQGWTEAFF. Filled out from reference TRBV5-1 and TRBJ1-1, the complete variable domain reads KAGVTQTPRYLIKTRGQQVTLSCSPISGHRSVSWYQQTPGQGLQFLFEYFSETQRNKGNFPGRFSGRQFSNSRSEMNVSTLELGDSALYLCASSLGQGWTEAFFGQGTRLTVV.

The chain joins TRBV5-4 to TRBJ1-1, with 10 bases fitting TRBD1. The CDR3 loop spans 16 amino acids. With 4 bases clipped from V and 5 bases from J, the junction kept 11 bases outside the gene matches. CDR1 SGHNT and CDR2 YYREEE come from the germline V gene (reference sequence). The CDR3 spells CASSPERQGALTEAFF. CDR3 DNA: TGTGCCAGCAGCCCCGAGAGACAGGGGGCGTTGACTGAAGCTTTCTTT.

The V and J genes are TRBV3-1 (or the pseudogene TRBV3-2) and TRBJ2-5; 14 bases match TRBD2. This CDR3 has 14 amino acids. Trimming cost V 3 bases and J 8 bases; bases outside gene matches: 2. Germline CDR1 is LGHDT and CDR2 is YNNKEL (reference sequence). DNA of the CDR3: TGTGCCAGCAGCCAGGGACTAGCGGGAGATACCCAGTACTTC. Its translation is CASSQGLAGDTQYF.

The V call is TRBV4-1, the J call TRBJ2-2; D uncertain. The CDR3 spans 14 residues. V was clipped by 0 bases and J by 1 base, with 3 bases between them. Germline CDR1 reads MGHRA; CDR2 reads YSYEKL. CDR3 in DNA: TGCGCCAGCAGCCAAGAGTTGAACACCGGGGAGCTGTTTTTT. Encoded protein: CASSQELNTGELFF.

This sequence joins TRBV30 and TRBJ2-4; D not certain. Germline values: CDR1 GTSNPN, CDR2 SVGIG (reference sequence). This CDR3 contains 15 residues. V was shortened by 0 bases and J by 0 bases, with 9 bases between the two germline ends. As DNA, the CDR3 is TGTGCCTGGAGTGTACTACCAGGAGCCAAAAACATTCAGTACTTC. Its protein is CAWSVLPGAKNIQYF. Using reference TRBV30 and TRBJ2-4 for the parts outside the CDR3, the full variable domain is SQTIHQWPATLVQPVGSPLSLECTVEGTSNPNLYWYRQAAGRGLQLLFYSVGIGQISSEVPQNLSASRPQDRQFILSSKKLLLSDSGFYLCAWSVLPGAKNIQYFGAGTRLSVL.

This chain joins TRBV2 and TRBJ2-1, with 12 positions matching TRBD2. The CDR3 is 15 residues long. V shed 5 bases and J 8 bases; nucleotides not matched to a gene: 7. Germline values: CDR1 SNHLY, CDR2 FYNNEI. The CDR3 DNA sequence: TGTGCCAGCAGTACTAGCGGGAGGCCCATTGATGAGCAGTTCTTC. Amino acid sequence: CASSTSGRPIDEQFF.

This chain uses TRBV6-5 with TRBJ1-1; tentatively, D is TRBD1 (6 bases). The germline V gene has CDR1 MNHEY and CDR2 SVGAGI. The CDR3 has 13 amino acids. Trimming shortened V by 5 bases and J by 6 bases, and 13 bases separated the two germline ends. CDR3 bases: TGTGCCAGCAGTACCCAGACAGGATCTGAAGCTTTCTTT. As protein: CASSTQTGSEAFF.

The rearrangement joins TRBV24-1 to TRBJ2-5; perhaps TRBD1 as D (6 bases). CDR1 and CDR2 from the germline V gene are KGHDR and SFDVKD. Trimming pared 5 bases from V and 5 bases from J, leaving 17 bases between. The CDR3 length is 15 residues. CDR3 sequence reads: CATSATGMLPETQYF. CDR3 sequence (DNA): TGTGCCACCAGTGCTACAGGGATGTTACCGGAGACCCAGTACTTC.

The chain recombines TRBV27 with TRBJ2-5, with 10 bases lining up with TRBD1. V dropped 3 bases and J dropped 3; count of bases not matched to a gene: 7. Looked up from germline, CDR1 is MNHEY and CDR2 is SMNVEV (reference sequence). This CDR3 comprises 16 residues. Here the CDR3 reads CASSFFEGTGEETQYF. In nucleotides, the CDR3 is TGTGCCAGCAGTTTCTTCGAGGGGACAGGGGAAGAGACCCAGTACTTC.

The chain employs TRBV3-1 (or the pseudogene TRBV3-2) and TRBJ2-5, with TRBD1 matching over 8 bases. V dropped 4 bases and J dropped 5; count of bases not matched to a gene: 9. The CDR3 spans 15 residues. Germline V gene lookup returns CDR1 LGHDT and CDR2 YNNKEL (reference sequence). This CDR3 is CASSPTGGGGETQYF. DNA for the CDR3: TGTGCCAGCAGCCCTACAGGGGGTGGGGGGGAGACCCAGTACTTC.

The rearrangement joins TRBV7-2 to TRBJ2-7, with D perhaps TRBD2 (5 bases). The CDR3 has 14 residues. CDR1 and CDR2 from the germline V gene are SGHTA and FQGNSA. Trimming left V 1 base short and J 0 bases short, with 7 bases between. CDR3 amino acids: CASSLVASSYEQYF. In DNA form, the CDR3 reads TGTGCCAGCAGCTTAGTAGCGTCCTCCTACGAGCAGTACTTC.

The rearrangement uses TRBV3-1 (or the pseudogene TRBV3-2) and TRBJ2-2; 7 bases are a match to TRBD1. Germline V gene sequence: CDR1 LGHDT, CDR2 YNNKEL (reference sequence). V shed 1 base and J 3 bases; nucleotides not matched to a gene: 5. This CDR3 has 16 residues. The CDR3 region has the DNA TGTGCCAGCAGCCAAGGAGGGGGCGATGACACCGGGGAGCTGTTTTTT. It codes for CASSQGGGDDTGELFF.

V gene TRBV7-2 combines with J gene TRBJ1-5; 7 bases fit TRBD1. The CDR3 has 15 amino acids. In germline, CDR1 is SGHTA, CDR2 FQGNSA. Trimming removed 4 bases from V and 0 bases from J; junction bases left unmatched: 3. CDR3 loop: CASSSGQYSNQPQHF. The CDR3 bases are TGTGCCAGCAGCTCGGGACAGTATAGCAATCAGCCCCAGCATTTT. The full variable domain, completed using reference TRBV7-2 and TRBJ1-5, is GAGVSQSPSNKVTEKGKDVELRCDPISGHTALYWYRQSLGQGLEFLIYFQGNSAPDKSGLPSDRFSAERTGGSVSTLTIQRTQQEDSAVYLCASSSGQYSNQPQHFGDGTRLSIL.